These T cell receptor beta chains were read from a single sample in a study of T cell responses to AZD1222 COVID-19 vaccine. Here immunoSEQ multiplex PCR was the method, and the copy in TCRdb shows in-frame clones only, minus some. The sample consists of over 50,000 clones, 84% of them appearing once. The sequences come from peripheral blood, collected on day 0 of AZD1222 vaccination. Receptor source: an adult in good health. The CDR3 runs from the conserved cysteine through the conserved F or W. D genes are given only for firm matches. Clone size is not always given. Where it is, it says once, few, many or a class for expanded clones.

J: TRBJ1-6; V: TRBV27; size: NA; length: 15; D: NA; DNA: TGTGCCAGCAGTTTATTAGGGGGAACTAATTCACCCCTCCACTTT; CDR3: CASSLLGGTNSPLHF
J: TRBJ2-3; V: TRBV7-2; size: NA; length: 17; D: TRBD1; DNA: TGTGCCAGCAGCTTAGAGGGCGGACAGGCGAGCACAGATACGCAGTATTTT; CDR3: CASSLEGGQASTDTQYF
J: TRBJ2-3; V: TRBV4-1; size: once; length: 16; D: TRBD2; DNA: TGCGCCAGCAGCCAAGATCCGGGGGGGCCCGGAGATACGCAGTATTTT; CDR3: CASSQDPGGPGDTQYF
J: TRBJ2-7; V: TRBV5-4; size: NA; length: 16; D: NA; DNA: TGTGCCAGCAGCCCCGGTGGGGTTCAAAGTACCTACGAGCAGTACTTC; CDR3: CASSPGGVQSTYEQYF
J: TRBJ2-7; V: TRBV28; size: NA; length: 14; D: TRBD1; DNA: TGTGCCAGCAGTCTCGGGGACAGGGTGTACGAGCAGTACTTC; CDR3: CASSLGDRVYEQYF
J: TRBJ2-7; V: TRBV7-9; size: NA; length: 12; D: NA; DNA: TGTGCCAGCAGCCGAACCACTTACGAGCAGTACTTC; CDR3: CASSRTTYEQYF
J: TRBJ1-6; V: TRBV4-3; size: NA; length: 16; D: NA; DNA: TGCGCCAGCAGCCAAGATGCCGCGGCGGGCAATTCACCCCTCCACTTT; CDR3: CASSQDAAAGNSPLHF
J: TRBJ1-1; V: TRBV6-5; size: NA; length: 13; D: TRBD1; DNA: TGTGCCAGCAGAACCGGGACAGGAAGTGAAGCTTTCTTT; CDR3: CASRTGTGSEAFF
J: TRBJ1-1; V: TRBV7-9; size: once; length: 13; D: NA; DNA: TGTGCCAGCAGCCCTACAGGGAGCGCTGAAGCTTTCTTT; CDR3: CASSPTGSAEAFF
J: TRBJ1-4; V: TRBV27; size: NA; length: 14; D: NA; DNA: TGTGCCAGCAGTTTATTGATCTACCTTGAAAAACTGTTTTTT; CDR3: CASSLLIYLEKLFF
J: TRBJ1-1; V: TRBV2; size: few; length: 13; D: NA; DNA: TGTGCCTGCCGTAGGAGGCCCAACACTGAAGCTTTCTTT; CDR3: CACRRRPNTEAFF
J: TRBJ2-5; V: TRBV13; size: NA; length: 13; D: NA; DNA: TGTGCCAGCAGCTTATGGGTTCAAGAGACCCAGTACTTC; CDR3: CASSLWVQETQYF
J: TRBJ2-5; V: TRBV5-1; size: NA; length: 15; D: NA; DNA: TGCGCCAGCAGCTTCGGCGGCGGTTACCAAGAGACCCAGTACTTC; CDR3: CASSFGGGYQETQYF
J: TRBJ1-1; V: TRBV6-5; size: NA; length: 14; D: NA; DNA: TGTGCCAGCAGCAGAGGTCAGGGGAACACTGAAGCTTTCTTT; CDR3: CASSRGQGNTEAFF
J: TRBJ1-1; V: TRBV4-3; size: NA; length: 15; D: TRBD1; DNA: TGCGCCAGCAGCCAACGACAGGGAGGGGACACTGAAGCTTTCTTT; CDR3: CASSQRQGGDTEAFF
J: TRBJ2-3; V: TRBV4-3; size: once; length: 15; D: NA; DNA: TGCGCCAGCAGCCAAGCGGGTAGCGGCACAGATACGCAGTATTTT; CDR3: CASSQAGSGTDTQYF
J: TRBJ2-7; V: TRBV7-9; size: NA; length: 14; D: NA; DNA: TGTGCCAGCAGCAACGGGCAGCTCCTCCGCGAGCAGTACTTC; CDR3: CASSNGQLLREQYF
J: TRBJ1-6; V: TRBV5-1; size: NA; length: 14; D: NA; DNA: TGCGCCAGCAGCTGGGCGGGGGGCGATTCACCCCTCCACTTT; CDR3: CASSWAGGDSPLHF
J: TRBJ2-5; V: TRBV10-3; size: NA; length: 15; D: TRBD2; DNA: TGTGCCATCAGTGAGTCACTAGCGGGAGGAGAGACCCAGTACTTC; CDR3: CAISESLAGGETQYF
J: TRBJ2-1; V: TRBV6-5; size: once; length: 16; D: TRBD2; DNA: TGTGCCAGCAGTTACCGGGCAGTAGCGGGGTCGAATGAGCAGTTCTTC; CDR3: CASSYRAVAGSNEQFF
J: TRBJ1-6; V: TRBV20-1; size: few; length: 15; D: NA; DNA: TGCAGTGCTAGTAGTCGGGACGGGAGATATTCACCCCTCCACTTT; CDR3: CSASSRDGRYSPLHF
J: TRBJ2-3; V: TRBV11-2; size: NA; length: 16; D: TRBD2; DNA: TGTGCCAGCAGCCAGGGACTAGCGGGGGGGTCCGGAACGCAGTATTTT; CDR3: CASSQGLAGGSGTQYF
J: TRBJ1-1; V: TRBV19; size: NA; length: 14; D: NA; DNA: TGTGCCAGTAGTACGTTCGCGGGGAACACTGAAGCTTTCTTT; CDR3: CASSTFAGNTEAFF
J: TRBJ2-1; V: TRBV7-2; size: NA; length: 12; D: NA; DNA: TGTGCCAGCAGCTTTTTTGTGAATGAGCAGTTCTTC; CDR3: CASSFFVNEQFF
J: TRBJ2-2; V: TRBV11-2; size: NA; length: 16; D: TRBD2; DNA: TGTGCCAGCAGCTTGCTAGCGGGGGAGGCAGCCGGGGAGCTGTTTTTT; CDR3: CASSLLAGEAAGELFF
J: TRBJ1-6; V: TRBV7-9; size: NA; length: 14; D: TRBD1; DNA: TGTGCCAGCAGCTTAGATAGGGGGCAGTCACCCCTCCACTTT; CDR3: CASSLDRGQSPLHF
J: TRBJ1-2; V: TRBV20-1; size: NA; length: 19; D: TRBD1; DNA: TGCAGTGCTAGTGCCCGCCCCCGACAGGGAACGGAAGCTAACTATGGCTACACCTTC; CDR3: CSASARPRQGTEANYGYTF
J: TRBJ1-2; V: TRBV7-9; size: NA; length: 12; D: NA; DNA: TGTGCCAGCAGCTTGGGGAGCTATGGCTACACCTTC; CDR3: CASSLGSYGYTF
J: TRBJ2-7; V: TRBV2; size: once; length: 18; D: NA; DNA: TGTGCCAGCAGTGACAGGTTGCCCGTCGGGACTGAGGACTACGAGCAGTACTTC; CDR3: CASSDRLPVGTEDYEQYF
J: TRBJ2-1; V: TRBV4-2; size: NA; length: 15; D: NA; DNA: TGTGCCAGCAGCCAAGATCGTAGACAGTACAATGAGCAGTTCTTC; CDR3: CASSQDRRQYNEQFF
J: TRBJ1-2; V: TRBV2; size: NA; length: 13; D: NA; DNA: TGTGCCAGCAGGACGGGACCGAACTATGGCTACACCTTC; CDR3: CASRTGPNYGYTF
J: TRBJ1-4; V: TRBV3-1/TRBV3-2; size: NA; length: 17; D: NA; DNA: TGTGCCAGCAGCCCCTCACGGTCGACAAGTATTAATGAAAAACTGTTTTTT; CDR3: CASSPSRSTSINEKLFF
J: TRBJ1-5; V: TRBV6-2/TRBV6-3; size: once; length: 15; D: TRBD1; DNA: TGTGCCAGCAGTTCGAGACAGGGGAGCAATCAGCCCCAGCATTTT; CDR3: CASSSRQGSNQPQHF
J: TRBJ2-2; V: TRBV12-3/TRBV12-4; size: NA; length: 13; D: NA; DNA: TGTGCCAGCAGTGAAATAAGGACCGGGGAGCTGTTTTTT; CDR3: CASSEIRTGELFF
J: TRBJ1-3; V: TRBV5-6; size: NA; length: 16; D: NA; DNA: TGTGCCAGCAGCTTTGTTCGGGCCAATCTTGCAAACACCATATATTTT; CDR3: CASSFVRANLANTIYF
J: TRBJ1-5; V: TRBV4-3; size: NA; length: 16; D: NA; DNA: TGCGCCAGCAGCCAAGATTCCAGGAGCGGCAATCAGCCCCAGCATTTT; CDR3: CASSQDSRSGNQPQHF
J: TRBJ2-3; V: TRBV29-1; size: NA; length: 15; D: TRBD2; DNA: TGCAGCGTGGGTCCGGGGGGGCATCTCACAGATACGCAGTATTTT; CDR3: CSVGPGGHLTDTQYF
J: TRBJ2-5; V: TRBV14; size: NA; length: 15; D: NA; DNA: TGTGCCAGCAGCCAAGGGAGGGGACCCCAGGAGACCCAGTACTTC; CDR3: CASSQGRGPQETQYF
J: TRBJ2-7; V: TRBV5-1; size: few; length: 14; D: NA; DNA: TGCGCCAGCAGCTTCGGGACTGGGAACTACGAGCAGTACTTC; CDR3: CASSFGTGNYEQYF
J: TRBJ1-3; V: TRBV7-9; size: NA; length: 15; D: NA; DNA: TGTGCCAGCAGCTCCCAGGGATCTCCTGGAAACACCATATATTTT; CDR3: CASSSQGSPGNTIYF
J: TRBJ2-7; V: TRBV9; size: NA; length: 14; D: TRBD1; DNA: TGTGCCAGCAGCGTTACACAGGGGACCTACGAGCAGTACTTC; CDR3: CASSVTQGTYEQYF
J: TRBJ2-3; V: TRBV29-1; size: NA; length: 14; D: NA; DNA: TGCAGCCCGATCTCGGACTCCTACGCAGATACGCAGTATTTT; CDR3: CSPISDSYADTQYF
J: TRBJ1-1; V: TRBV5-6; size: few; length: 14; D: NA; DNA: TGTGCCAGCAGCTTGATTTCAGGGTATACTGAAGCTTTCTTT; CDR3: CASSLISGYTEAFF
J: TRBJ2-2; V: TRBV2; size: NA; length: 13; D: TRBD1; DNA: TGTGCCAGCAGCAGGGGGTGGGGCGGGGAGCTGTTTTTT; CDR3: CASSRGWGGELFF
J: TRBJ1-2; V: TRBV19; size: NA; length: 15; D: TRBD1; DNA: TGTGCCAGTCGACGGGACAGGCCTATAAACTATGGCTACACCTTC; CDR3: CASRRDRPINYGYTF
J: TRBJ1-4; V: TRBV23-1; size: NA; length: 23; D: NA; DNA: TGCGCCAGCAGTCAATTGGGTAAGGGTATGGGCCCCTTGCCCGGCCTAACTAATGAAAAACTGTTTTTT; CDR3: CASSQLGKGMGPLPGLTNEKLFF
J: TRBJ1-1; V: TRBV14; size: NA; length: 13; D: NA; DNA: TGTGCCAGCAGCCGCAACCACAAGACGGAAGCTTTCTTT; CDR3: CASSRNHKTEAFF
J: TRBJ2-1; V: TRBV18; size: NA; length: 12; D: NA; DNA: TGTGGAACCGGGCAGACTTACAATGAGCAGTTCTTC; CDR3: CGTGQTYNEQFF
J: TRBJ2-7; V: TRBV4-2; size: NA; length: 19; D: TRBD2; DNA: TGTGCCAGCAGCCAAGATAGCCTGAGCGGGAGGAGGTTGCAATACGAGCAGTACTTC; CDR3: CASSQDSLSGRRLQYEQYF
J: TRBJ2-7; V: TRBV28; size: NA; length: 15; D: TRBD2; DNA: TGTGCCAGCAGTATACTTAGCGGGGCTTCCTACGAGCAGTACTTC; CDR3: CASSILSGASYEQYF
J: TRBJ2-7; V: TRBV6-5; size: NA; length: 13; D: NA; DNA: TGTGCCAGCAGAAATTCAGGGGTTGGCGAGCAGTACTTC; CDR3: CASRNSGVGEQYF